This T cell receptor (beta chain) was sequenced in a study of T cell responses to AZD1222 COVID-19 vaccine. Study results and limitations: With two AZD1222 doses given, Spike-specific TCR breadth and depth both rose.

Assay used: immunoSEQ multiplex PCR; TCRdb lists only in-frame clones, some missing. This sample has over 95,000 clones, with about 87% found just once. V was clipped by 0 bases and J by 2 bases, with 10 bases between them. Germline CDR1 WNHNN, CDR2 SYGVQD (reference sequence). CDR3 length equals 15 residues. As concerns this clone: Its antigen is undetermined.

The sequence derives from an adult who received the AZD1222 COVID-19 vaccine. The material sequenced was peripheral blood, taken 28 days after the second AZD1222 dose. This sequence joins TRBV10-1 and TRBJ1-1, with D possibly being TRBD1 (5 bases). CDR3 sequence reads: CASSESGGRNTEAFF. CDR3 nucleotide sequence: TGCGCCAGCAGTGAGTCGGGGGGAAGAAACACTGAAGCTTTCTTT.